This T cell receptor (beta chain) was sequenced during a study of OX40 agonist ivuxolimab in advanced cancers. The germline CDR1 and CDR2 sequences are LNHDA and SQIVND (reference sequence). The CDR3 sequence is 14 residues long. The ends were cut back, 8 bases at V and 0 bases at J, with 11 bases in the middle. Libraries were prepared by immunoSEQ multiplex PCR; TCRdb keeps only in-frame clonotypes and omits some of them. The sample records some 25,000 clones, 75% to 85% being singletons. This clone was detected only once. This chain joins TRBV19 and TRBJ2-1; tentative D call: TRBD2 (6 bases). Sequencing used CD4+ or CD8+ T cells sorted from blood, obtained in a trial of the OX40 agonist ivuxolimab. The source of this sequence is an adult with an advanced solid tumor such as melanoma, head and neck, liver or kidney cancer. The DNA for the CDR3 is TGTGCCAGTGATAGCGGATACTCCTACAATGAGCAGTTCTTC. Its protein is CASDSGYSYNEQFF.